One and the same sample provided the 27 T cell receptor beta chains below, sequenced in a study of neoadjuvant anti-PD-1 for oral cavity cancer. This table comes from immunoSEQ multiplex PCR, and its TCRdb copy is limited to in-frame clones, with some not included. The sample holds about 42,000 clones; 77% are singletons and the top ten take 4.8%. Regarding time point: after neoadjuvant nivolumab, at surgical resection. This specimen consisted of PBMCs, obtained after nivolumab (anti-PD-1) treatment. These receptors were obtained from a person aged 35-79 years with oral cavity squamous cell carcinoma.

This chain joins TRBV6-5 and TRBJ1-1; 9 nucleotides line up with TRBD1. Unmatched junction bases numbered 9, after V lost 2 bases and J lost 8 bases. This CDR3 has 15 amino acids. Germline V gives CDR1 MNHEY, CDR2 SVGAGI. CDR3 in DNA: TGTGCCAGCAGTTACGGAGGGGGGACAGGGTCGGAAGCTTTCTTT. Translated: CASSYGGGTGSEAFF.

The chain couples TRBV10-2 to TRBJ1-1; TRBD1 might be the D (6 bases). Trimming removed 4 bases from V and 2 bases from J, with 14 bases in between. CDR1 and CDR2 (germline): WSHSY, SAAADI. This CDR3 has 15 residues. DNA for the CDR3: TGCGCCAGCAGTGGTCTGAGGACAGTAAACACTGAAGCTTTCTTT. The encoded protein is CASSGLRTVNTEAFF.

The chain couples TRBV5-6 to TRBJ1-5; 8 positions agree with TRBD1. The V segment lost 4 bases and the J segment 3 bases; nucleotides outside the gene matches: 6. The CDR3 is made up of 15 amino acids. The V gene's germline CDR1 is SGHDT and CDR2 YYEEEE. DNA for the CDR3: TGTGCCAGCAGCCTGACAGGGGCTTCCAATCAGCCCCAGCATTTT. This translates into CASSLTGASNQPQHF.

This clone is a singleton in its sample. The CDR3 protein is CASSLNRGGTETQYF. The DNA for the CDR3 is TGCGCCAGCAGCTTGAACAGGGGAGGTACGGAGACCCAGTACTTC. The chain employs TRBV5-1 and TRBJ2-5; weak D call: TRBD1 (7 bases). The CDR3 is made up of 15 amino acids. Per the germline V gene, CDR1 is SGHRS and CDR2 is YFSETQ. V was shortened by 1 base and J by 5 bases, with 15 bases between the two germline ends.

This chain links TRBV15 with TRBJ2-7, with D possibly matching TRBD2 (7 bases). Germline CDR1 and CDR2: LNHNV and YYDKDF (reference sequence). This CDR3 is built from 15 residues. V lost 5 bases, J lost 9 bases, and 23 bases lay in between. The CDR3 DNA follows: TGTGCCACCAGCGGTGTTTGGCGGGGGCCGGGTGGGCAGTACTTC. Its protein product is CATSGVWRGPGGQYF. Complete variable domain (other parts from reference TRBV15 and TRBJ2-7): DAMVIQNPRYQVTQFGKPVTLSCSQTLNHNVMYWYQQKSSQAPKLLFHYYDKDFNNEADTPDNFQSRRPNTSFCFLDIRSPGLGDTAMYLCATSGVWRGPGGQYFGPGTRLTVT.

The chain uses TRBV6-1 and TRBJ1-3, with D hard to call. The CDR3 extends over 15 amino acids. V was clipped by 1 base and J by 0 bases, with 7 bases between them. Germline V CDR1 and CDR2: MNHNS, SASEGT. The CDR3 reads CASSEDRFSGNTIYF. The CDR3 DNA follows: TGTGCCAGCAGTGAAGATCGGTTCTCTGGAAACACCATATATTTT.

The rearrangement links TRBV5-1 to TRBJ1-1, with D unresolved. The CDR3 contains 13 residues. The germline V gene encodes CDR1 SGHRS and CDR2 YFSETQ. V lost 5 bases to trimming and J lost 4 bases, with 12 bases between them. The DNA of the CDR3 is TGCGCCAGCAGATATTCAGGTGGCACTGAAGCTTTCTTT. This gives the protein CASRYSGGTEAFF.

The CDR3 DNA follows: TGTGCCAGTAGTATTGGTGGACCTAACACTGAAGCTTTCTTT. This gives the protein CASSIGGPNTEAFF. The V call is TRBV19, the J call TRBJ1-1; no clear D. CDR3 size: 14 residues. Germline loops: CDR1 LNHDA, CDR2 SQIVND (reference sequence). V lost 3 bases, J lost 2 bases, and 10 bases lay in between.

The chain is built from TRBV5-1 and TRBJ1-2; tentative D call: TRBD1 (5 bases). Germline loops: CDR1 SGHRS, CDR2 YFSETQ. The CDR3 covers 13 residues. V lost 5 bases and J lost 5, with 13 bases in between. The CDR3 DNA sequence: TGCGCCAGCAGTATGGGACCGACATATGGCTACACCTTC. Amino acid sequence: CASSMGPTYGYTF.

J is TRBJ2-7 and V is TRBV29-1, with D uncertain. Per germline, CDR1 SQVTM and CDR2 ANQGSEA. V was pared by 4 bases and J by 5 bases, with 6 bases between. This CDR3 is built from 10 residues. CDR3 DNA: TGCAGCGTTGTTTACGACGAGCAGTACTTC. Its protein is CSVVYDEQYF.

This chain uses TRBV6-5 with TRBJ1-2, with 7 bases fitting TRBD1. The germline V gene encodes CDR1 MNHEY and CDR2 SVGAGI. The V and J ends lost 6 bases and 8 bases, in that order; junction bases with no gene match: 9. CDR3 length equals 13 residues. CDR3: CASSIDRDRGYTF. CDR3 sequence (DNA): TGTGCCAGCAGCATCGACAGGGATCGGGGCTACACCTTC.

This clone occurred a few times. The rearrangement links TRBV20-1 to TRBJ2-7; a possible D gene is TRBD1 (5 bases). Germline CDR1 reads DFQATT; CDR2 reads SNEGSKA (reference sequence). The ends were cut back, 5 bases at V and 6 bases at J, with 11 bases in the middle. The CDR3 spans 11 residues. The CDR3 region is CSAYRGSEQYF. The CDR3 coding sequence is TGCAGTGCTTATAGGGGCAGCGAGCAGTACTTC.

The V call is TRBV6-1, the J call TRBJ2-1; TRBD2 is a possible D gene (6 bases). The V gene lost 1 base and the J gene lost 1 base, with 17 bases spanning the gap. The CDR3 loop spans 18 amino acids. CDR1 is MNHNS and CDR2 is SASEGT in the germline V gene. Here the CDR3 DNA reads TGTGCCAGCAGTGAAGGGAGGAGGGGATGGCGATCCTACAATGAGCAGTTCTTC. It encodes CASSEGRRGWRSYNEQFF.

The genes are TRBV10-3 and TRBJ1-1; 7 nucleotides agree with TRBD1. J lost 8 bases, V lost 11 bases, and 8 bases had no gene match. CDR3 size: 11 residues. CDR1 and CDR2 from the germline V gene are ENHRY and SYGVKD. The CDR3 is CASRGTVEAFF. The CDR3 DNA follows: TGTGCCTCGAGGGGGACAGTAGAAGCTTTCTTT.

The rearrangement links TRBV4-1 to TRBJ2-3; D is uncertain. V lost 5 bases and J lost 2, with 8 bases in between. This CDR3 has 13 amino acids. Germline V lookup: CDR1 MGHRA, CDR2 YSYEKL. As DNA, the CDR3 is TGCGCCAGCAGCTCCCACTACACAGATACGCAGTATTTT. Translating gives CASSSHYTDTQYF.

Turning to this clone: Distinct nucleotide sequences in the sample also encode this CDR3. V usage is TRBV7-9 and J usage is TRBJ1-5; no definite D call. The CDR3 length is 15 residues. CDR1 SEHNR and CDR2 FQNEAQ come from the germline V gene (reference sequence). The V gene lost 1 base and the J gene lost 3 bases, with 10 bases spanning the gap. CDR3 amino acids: CASSLGPGFNQPQHF. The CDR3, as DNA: TGTGCCAGCAGCTTAGGCCCCGGGTTCAATCAGCCCCAGCATTTT.

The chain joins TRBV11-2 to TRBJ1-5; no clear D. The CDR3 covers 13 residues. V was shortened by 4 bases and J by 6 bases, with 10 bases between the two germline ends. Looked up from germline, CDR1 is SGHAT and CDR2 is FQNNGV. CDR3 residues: CASSSNHGQPQHF. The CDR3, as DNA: TGTGCCAGCAGCTCCAATCACGGTCAGCCCCAGCATTTT.

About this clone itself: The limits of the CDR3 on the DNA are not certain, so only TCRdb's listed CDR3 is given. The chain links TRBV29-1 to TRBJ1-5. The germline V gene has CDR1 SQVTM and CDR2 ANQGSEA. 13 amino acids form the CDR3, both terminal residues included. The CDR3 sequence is CSFGEGNNQPQHF.

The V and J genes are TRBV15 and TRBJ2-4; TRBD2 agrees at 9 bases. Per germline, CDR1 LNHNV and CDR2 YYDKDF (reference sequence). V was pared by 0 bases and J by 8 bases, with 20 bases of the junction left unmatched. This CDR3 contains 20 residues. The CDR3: CATSRDSTVYSGGPEDIQYF. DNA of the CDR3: TGTGCCACCAGCAGAGATTCCACGGTTTATAGCGGGGGTCCGGAAGACATTCAGTACTTC. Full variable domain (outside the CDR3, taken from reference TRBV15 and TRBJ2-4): DAMVIQNPRYQVTQFGKPVTLSCSQTLNHNVMYWYQQKSSQAPKLLFHYYDKDFNNEADTPDNFQSRRPNTSFCFLDIRSPGLGDTAMYLCATSRDSTVYSGGPEDIQYFGAGTRLSVL.

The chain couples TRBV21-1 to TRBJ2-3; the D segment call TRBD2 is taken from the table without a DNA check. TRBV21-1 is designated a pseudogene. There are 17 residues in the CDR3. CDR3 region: CASSNIATESSTDTQYF. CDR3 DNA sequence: TGTGCCAGCAGCAACATTGCGACGGAGTCTAGCACAGATACGCAGTATTTT.

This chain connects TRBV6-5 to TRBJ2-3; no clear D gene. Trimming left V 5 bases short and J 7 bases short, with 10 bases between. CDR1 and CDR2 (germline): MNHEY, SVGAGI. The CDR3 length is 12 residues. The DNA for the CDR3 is TGTGCCAGCAGTCGACCCAGAAATACGCAGTATTTT. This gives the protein CASSRPRNTQYF.

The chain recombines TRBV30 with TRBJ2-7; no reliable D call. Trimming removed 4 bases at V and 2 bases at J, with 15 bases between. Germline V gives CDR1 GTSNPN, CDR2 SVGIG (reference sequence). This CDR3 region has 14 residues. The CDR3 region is CAWKMGSGPYEQYF. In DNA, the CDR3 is TGTGCCTGGAAAATGGGGTCCGGCCCCTACGAGCAGTACTTC.

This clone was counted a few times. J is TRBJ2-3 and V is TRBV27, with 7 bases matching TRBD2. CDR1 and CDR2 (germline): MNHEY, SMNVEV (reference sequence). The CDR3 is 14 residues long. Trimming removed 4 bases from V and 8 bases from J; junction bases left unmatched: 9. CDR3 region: CASSSGLDRATQYF. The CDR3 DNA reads TGTGCCAGCAGTTCTGGACTAGATCGAGCTACGCAGTATTTT.

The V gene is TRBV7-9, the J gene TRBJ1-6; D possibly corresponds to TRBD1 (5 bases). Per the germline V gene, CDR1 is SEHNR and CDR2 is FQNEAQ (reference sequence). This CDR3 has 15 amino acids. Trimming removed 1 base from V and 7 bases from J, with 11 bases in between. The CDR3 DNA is TGTGCCAGCAGCTTAGGGACGCAGGGCAATTCACCCCTCCACTTT. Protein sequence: CASSLGTQGNSPLHF.

CDR3 DNA sequence: TGTGCCAGCAGCCGACTCGGACTGGAAGCTTTCTTT. Its translation: CASSRLGLEAFF. V gene TRBV7-8 combines with J gene TRBJ1-1; D remains ambiguous. CDR3 length equals 12 residues. V lost 5 bases and J lost 8, with 12 bases in between. Germline-derived CDR1 and CDR2 are SGHVS and FQNEAQ.

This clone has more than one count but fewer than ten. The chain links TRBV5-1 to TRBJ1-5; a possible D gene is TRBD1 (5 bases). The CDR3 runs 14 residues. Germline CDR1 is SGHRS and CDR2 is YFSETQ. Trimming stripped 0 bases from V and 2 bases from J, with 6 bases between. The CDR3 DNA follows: TGCGCCAGCAGCTTGGTAGGGGGCAATCAGCCCCAGCATTTT. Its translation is CASSLVGGNQPQHF.

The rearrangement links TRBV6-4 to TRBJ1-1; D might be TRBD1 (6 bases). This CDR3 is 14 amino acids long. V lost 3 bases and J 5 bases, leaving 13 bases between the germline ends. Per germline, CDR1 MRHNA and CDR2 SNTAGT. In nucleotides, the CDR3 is TGTGCCAGCAGTGAAAGGGGGGGGTATACTGAAGCTTTCTTT. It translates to CASSERGGYTEAFF.